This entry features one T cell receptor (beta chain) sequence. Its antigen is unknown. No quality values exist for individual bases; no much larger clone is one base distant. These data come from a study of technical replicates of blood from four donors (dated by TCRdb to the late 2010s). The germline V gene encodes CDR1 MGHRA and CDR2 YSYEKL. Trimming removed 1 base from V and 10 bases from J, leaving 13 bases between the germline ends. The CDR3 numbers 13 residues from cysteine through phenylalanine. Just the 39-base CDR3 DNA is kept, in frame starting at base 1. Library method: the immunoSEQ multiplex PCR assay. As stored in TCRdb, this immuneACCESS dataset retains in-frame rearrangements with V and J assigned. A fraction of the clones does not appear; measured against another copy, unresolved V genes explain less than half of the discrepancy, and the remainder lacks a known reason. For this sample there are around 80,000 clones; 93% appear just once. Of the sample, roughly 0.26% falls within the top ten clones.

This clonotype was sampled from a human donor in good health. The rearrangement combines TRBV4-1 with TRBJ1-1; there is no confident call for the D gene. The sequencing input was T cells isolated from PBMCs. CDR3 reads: CASSQVTDPAAFF. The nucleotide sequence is TGCGCCAGCAGCCAAGTAACAGACCCGGCAGCTTTCTTT.